This passage covers 30 T cell receptor beta chains from one sample sequenced in a study of siplizumab effects on memory and regulatory T cells. Libraries were prepared by immunoSEQ multiplex PCR; TCRdb keeps only in-frame clonotypes and omits some of them. The data hold around 100,000 clones, with over 90% observed a single time. Material: non-Treg CD4+ T cells sorted from blood. Receptors were obtained from a human donor in good health.

This clone was counted a single time. The chain recombines TRBV6-1 with TRBJ2-7, with D possibly TRBD2 on 6 matching bases. This CDR3 comprises 14 residues. Germline V gene data show CDR1 as MNHNS and CDR2 as SASEGT. V was trimmed by 6 bases and J by 6 bases, leaving 18 bases between them. CDR3 in DNA: TGTGCCAGCAGAGGAGGTCTAGCGTCCGGCGAGCAGTACTTC. It yields the protein CASRGGLASGEQYF.

This rearrangement joins TRBV29-1 to TRBJ2-1; D is ambiguous. V lost 2 bases to trimming and J lost 7 bases, with 12 bases between them. This CDR3 is 13 amino acids long. Germline-derived CDR1 and CDR2 are SQVTM and ANQGSEA. CDR3 loop: CSVERVPRNEQFF. CDR3 bases: TGCAGCGTTGAAAGGGTTCCGAGAAATGAGCAGTTCTTC.

The V gene is TRBV4-1, the J gene TRBJ1-6; the D is unclear. This CDR3 is 12 amino acids long. Trimming shortened V by 0 bases and J by 9 bases, and 3 bases separated the two germline ends. In germline, CDR1 is MGHRA, CDR2 YSYEKL. CDR3 coding DNA: TGCGCCAGCAGCCAAGATCTTTCACCCCTCCACTTT. Translation: CASSQDLSPLHF.

The chain employs TRBV11-2 and TRBJ2-7, with 12 bases lining up with TRBD1. The CDR3 length is 14 residues. V gave up 6 bases and J gave up 7 bases; unmatched junction bases: 7. Germline V lookup: CDR1 SGHAT, CDR2 FQNNGV. The chain's CDR3 is CASRSGQGAGEQYF. For the CDR3, the DNA is TGTGCCAGCAGATCGGGACAGGGGGCGGGAGAGCAGTACTTC.

The chain employs TRBV19 and TRBJ2-3, with D hard to call. Trimming left V 6 bases short and J 0 bases short, with 10 bases between. This CDR3 region has 14 residues. CDR1 and CDR2 from the germline V gene are LNHDA and SQIVND (reference sequence). For the CDR3, the DNA is TGTGCCAGTAGATCGACACCTAGCACAGATACGCAGTATTTT. Translated, it gives CASRSTPSTDTQYF.

The chain couples TRBV5-1 to TRBJ2-2; perhaps TRBD2 as D (5 bases). The CDR3 sequence is 16 residues long. V was pared by 0 bases and J by 0 bases, with 9 bases between. Germline CDR1 is SGHRS and CDR2 is YFSETQ. CDR3 loop: CASSLDPGTNTGELFF. Here the CDR3 DNA reads TGCGCCAGCAGCTTGGATCCGGGAACGAACACCGGGGAGCTGTTTTTT.

V gene TRBV19 combines with J gene TRBJ2-7, with 10 bases fitting TRBD2. Losses at the gene ends were 7 bases for V and 7 bases for J; bases not matched to a gene: 13. CDR1 and CDR2 (germline): LNHDA, SQIVND (reference sequence). The length of the CDR3 is 15 residues. The CDR3 loop is CASTPRGLASGEQYF. The CDR3 nucleotides read TGTGCCAGTACCCCTAGGGGACTAGCGTCTGGTGAGCAGTACTTC. Full variable domain (missing parts from reference TRBV19 and TRBJ2-7): DGGITQSPKYLFRKEGQNVTLSCEQNLNHDAMYWYRQDPGQGLRLIYYSQIVNDFQKGDIAEGYSVSREKKESFPLTVTSAQKNPTAFYLCASTPRGLASGEQYFGPGTRLTVT.

The chain employs TRBV6-1 and TRBJ1-4, with 7 positions matching TRBD1. This CDR3 comprises 14 residues. Germline CDR1 is MNHNS and CDR2 is SASEGT. V trimming: 4 bases; J trimming: 8 bases; junction bases outside the gene matches: 7. The CDR3 coding sequence is TGTGCCAGCAGTGCGAACAGGGGAAACGAAAAACTGTTTTTT. Translating gives CASSANRGNEKLFF.

CDR3 sequence reads: CASRYSGRSLYEQYF. The CDR3 DNA is TGTGCCAGCAGGTATAGCGGGAGGTCCCTCTACGAGCAGTACTTC. V is TRBV6-1 and J is TRBJ2-7; 10 bases agree with TRBD2. Germline assignment: CDR1 MNHNS and CDR2 SASEGT. The CDR3 totals 15 residues. Trimming removed 6 bases from V and 3 bases from J; junction bases left unmatched: 8.

V gene TRBV27 combines with J gene TRBJ2-6; D may correspond to TRBD1 or TRBD2 (5 bases each). Germline V gene lookup returns CDR1 MNHEY and CDR2 SMNVEV (reference sequence). The CDR3 covers 16 residues. With 3 bases removed from V and 2 bases from J, the gap between germline ends came to 11 bases. The CDR3 protein is CASSFQGPPGANVLTF. CDR3 bases: TGTGCCAGCAGTTTTCAGGGACCCCCTGGGGCCAACGTCCTGACTTTC.

This chain connects TRBV9 to TRBJ2-1, with 9 bases that match TRBD2. V lost 1 base to trimming and J lost 7 bases; unmatched junction nucleotides: 9. The germline V gene encodes CDR1 SGDLS and CDR2 YYNGEE. This CDR3 is built from 16 residues. CDR3 amino acids: CASSVRGLAGPNEQFF. The CDR3 DNA sequence: TGTGCCAGCAGCGTAAGGGGACTAGCTGGGCCTAATGAGCAGTTCTTC.

CDR3 sequence reads: CASSPGGSYEQYF. The CDR3, as DNA: TGCGCCAGCAGCCCAGGGGGGTCCTACGAGCAGTACTTC. The rearrangement uses TRBV5-1 and TRBJ2-7; D is perhaps TRBD1 (7 bases). The V gene's germline CDR1 is SGHRS and CDR2 YFSETQ. V shed 4 bases and J shed 1 base, with 9 bases lying between them. This CDR3 comprises 13 residues.

This clone was observed a handful of times. This chain connects TRBV18 to TRBJ1-5; TRBD1 aligns across 8 bases. Germline values: CDR1 KGHSH, CDR2 LQKENI. The CDR3 consists of 15 residues. J was trimmed by 5 bases and V by 4 bases; bases with no gene match: 7. The CDR3 loop is CASSLDRGRDQPQHF. The CDR3 nucleotides read TGTGCCAGCTCACTCGACAGGGGACGTGATCAGCCCCAGCATTTT.

The V and J genes are TRBV18 and TRBJ1-5; D uncertain. V lost 5 bases to trimming and J lost 3 bases, with 8 bases between them. The CDR3 is 13 residues long. CDR1 is KGHSH and CDR2 is LQKENI in the germline V gene. The DNA for the CDR3 is TGTGCCAGCTCATTGGGCTTCAATCAGCCCCAGCATTTT. Its translation: CASSLGFNQPQHF. The full variable domain, rest sourced from reference TRBV18 and TRBJ1-5, is NAGVMQNPRHLVRRRGQEARLRCSPMKGHSHVYWYRQLPEEGLKFMVYLQKENIIDESGMPKERFSAEFPKEGPSILRIQQVVRGDSAAYFCASSLGFNQPQHFGDGTRLSIL.

The J gene is TRBJ1-5, the V gene TRBV6-1; no clear D. Germline V gene data show CDR1 as MNHNS and CDR2 as SASEGT. The V end was cut by 4 bases, the J end by 1 base, with 11 bases between. This CDR3 has 15 amino acids. CDR3 protein: CASSARGSSNQPQHF. CDR3 bases: TGTGCCAGCAGTGCTCGCGGATCAAGCAATCAGCCCCAGCATTTT.

The chain employs TRBV7-8 and TRBJ2-7, with TRBD1 matching over 8 bases. Germline V lookup: CDR1 SGHVS, CDR2 FQNEAQ. This CDR3 comprises 15 residues. V shed 5 bases and J 2 bases; nucleotides not matched to a gene: 8. The CDR3 loop is CASSRYRDRPYEQYF. The CDR3 nucleotides are TGTGCCAGCAGCCGCTACCGGGACAGGCCCTACGAGCAGTACTTC.

This clone was detected only once. The V gene is TRBV10-3, the J gene TRBJ1-1; perhaps TRBD1 as D (6 bases). Trimming cost V 2 bases and J 1 base, with 14 bases left between them. Looked up from germline, CDR1 is ENHRY and CDR2 is SYGVKD. The length of the CDR3 is 16 residues. The CDR3 sequence is CAISEREGVANTEAFF. Written as DNA, the CDR3 is TGTGCCATCAGTGAGAGGGAGGGGGTCGCGAACACTGAAGCTTTCTTT.

J is TRBJ2-5 and V is TRBV18, with a tentative D call TRBD1 (5 bases). This CDR3 has 13 residues. The V end lost 6 bases, the J end lost 5 bases, and 13 bases lay between the germline ends. The germline gives CDR1 KGHSH, CDR2 LQKENI. The DNA for the CDR3 is TGTGCCAGCTCTCTAGACAGAATGGAGACCCAGTACTTC. This codes for CASSLDRMETQYF.

This sequence joins TRBV4-2 and TRBJ1-2, with D perhaps matching TRBD1 (5 bases). Germline V gene data show CDR1 as LGHNA and CDR2 as YNFKEQ. The CDR3 is made up of 15 amino acids. V dropped 1 base and J dropped 2 bases, with 11 bases sitting between them. The CDR3 DNA sequence: TGTGCCAGCAGCCAAGCTGTCAGGGAAAACTATGGCTACACCTTC. This codes for CASSQAVRENYGYTF.

The J gene is TRBJ1-2, the V gene TRBV30, with D unresolved. The CDR3 totals 13 residues. V was shortened by 5 bases and J by 2 bases, with 12 bases between the two germline ends. The germline CDR1 and CDR2 sequences are GTSNPN and SVGIG (reference sequence). The CDR3 region has the DNA TGTGCCTGGCGGCGGGGATCCAACTATGGCTACACCTTC. The encoded protein is CAWRRGSNYGYTF.

The chain couples TRBV30 to TRBJ1-2, with 7 nucleotides matching TRBD1. After removal of 5 bases from V and 7 bases from J, the junction contained 7 bases not matched to a gene. CDR1 and CDR2 (germline): GTSNPN, SVGIG (reference sequence). This CDR3 spans 12 amino acids. The CDR3 DNA reads as TGTGCCTGGGGGACAGCTCTTCTTGGCTACACCTTC. The encoded protein is CAWGTALLGYTF.

This sequence joins TRBV6-1 and TRBJ1-3; D gene ambiguous. Trimming shortened V by 6 bases and J by 4 bases, and 10 bases separated the two germline ends. The germline gives CDR1 MNHNS, CDR2 SASEGT. CDR3 length: 13 amino acids. The CDR3, as DNA: TGTGCCAGCAGGGATTTCTCAGGAAACACCATATATTTT. Translating gives CASRDFSGNTIYF.

V is TRBV5-1 and J is TRBJ2-6; TRBD2 aligns across 9 bases. The V gene end was trimmed by 3 bases and the J gene end by 3 bases; junction bases not matched to a gene: 7. This CDR3 is 17 amino acids long. The germline CDR1 and CDR2 sequences are SGHRS and YFSETQ. This CDR3 reads CASSSREGGFGANVLTF. In DNA, the CDR3 is TGCGCCAGCAGCTCGCGGGAGGGCGGGTTTGGGGCCAACGTCCTGACTTTC.

The V call is TRBV6-1, the J call TRBJ1-2, with unresolved D. Trimming removed 5 bases at V and 6 bases at J, with 13 bases between. There are 13 residues in the CDR3. Germline assignment: CDR1 MNHNS and CDR2 SASEGT. The CDR3 DNA reads as TGTGCCAGCAGTTATCTCAGCGGGGATGGCTACACCTTC. Encoded protein: CASSYLSGDGYTF.

The chain combines TRBV6-1 with TRBJ1-1, with 7 bases aligning to TRBD1. CDR1 is MNHNS, CDR2 SASEGT, per germline. The CDR3 sequence is 15 residues long. The trim removed 3 bases at V and 4 bases at J, leaving 8 bases unmatched. CDR3 sequence: CASSDRTGLGTEAFF. CDR3 in DNA: TGTGCCAGCAGTGATCGGACAGGCCTCGGCACTGAAGCTTTCTTT.

The chain combines TRBV29-1 with TRBJ2-1; possibly TRBD1 or TRBD2 for D (6 bases each). The CDR3 consists of 13 residues. Germline V CDR1 and CDR2: SQVTM, ANQGSEA. Between the trimmed V and J ends, which lost 5 bases and 8 bases, there was a span of 16 bases. CDR3 loop: CSVSLLGGYEQFF. CDR3 nucleotides: TGCAGCGTTTCCCTGTTGGGGGGCTATGAGCAGTTCTTC.

The chain joins TRBV25-1 to TRBJ2-1; weak D call: TRBD1 (5 bases). The V end lost 8 bases, the J end lost 5 bases, and 13 bases lay between the germline ends. Germline CDR1 and CDR2: MGHDK and SYGVNS. The CDR3 is 13 residues long. CDR3 nucleotides: TGTGCCAGCTTGGATGACAGTAACAATGAGCAGTTCTTC. Protein product: CASLDDSNNEQFF.

The gene calls are TRBV12-5 and TRBJ2-7; D is unclear. Trimming pared 0 bases from V and 4 bases from J, leaving 4 bases between. The CDR3 extends over 12 amino acids. CDR1 is LGHNT, CDR2 FRNRAP, per germline. The DNA for the CDR3 is TGTGCTAGTGGTTTGGTCCGTTACGAGCAGTACTTC. Residues: CASGLVRYEQYF.

This chain links TRBV19 with TRBJ2-1; D is perhaps TRBD1 (6 bases). In germline, CDR1 is LNHDA, CDR2 SQIVND (reference sequence). The germline V and J ends were trimmed by 4 bases and 0 bases, with 10 bases remaining between them. The CDR3 is made up of 15 amino acids. DNA for the CDR3: TGTGCCAGTAGTACAGACAGGAGCTCCTACAATGAGCAGTTCTTC. It yields the protein CASSTDRSSYNEQFF. Full variable domain (missing parts from reference TRBV19 and TRBJ2-1): DGGITQSPKYLFRKEGQNVTLSCEQNLNHDAMYWYRQDPGQGLRLIYYSQIVNDFQKGDIAEGYSVSREKKESFPLTVTSAQKNPTAFYLCASSTDRSSYNEQFFGPGTRLTVL.

V is TRBV28 and J is TRBJ1-5; 7 positions match TRBD1. The germline V gene encodes CDR1 MDHEN and CDR2 SYDVKM. The CDR3 loop spans 17 amino acids. J gave up 2 bases and V 3 bases, and 10 bases lay outside the gene matches. In DNA, the CDR3 is TGTGCCAGCAGTTTCCTACAGGGGTTGATGGGCAATCAGCCCCAGCATTTT. Its protein product is CASSFLQGLMGNQPQHF.